A single sample gave rise to the 20 T cell receptor beta chains below, sequenced in a study of T-cell memory formation after mild COVID-19. TCRdb reanalysed the 5' RACE reads using MiXCR and keeps one entry per CDR3 protein. This sample has under 250,000 distinct CDR3 sequences, with roughly 10% found just once. The sample consisted of PBMCs or a T cell subset sorted from them (not recorded which). Receptors were obtained from a man younger than 30 who had mild COVID-19 (a few samples of this study predate the infection). Cell type and time point are not known.

This clonotype has more than one count but fewer than ten. The genes are TRBV4-3 and TRBJ1-2, with D perhaps matching TRBD1 (6 bases). The germline V and J ends were trimmed by 0 bases and 8 bases, with 25 bases remaining between them. This CDR3 is built from 18 residues. CDR1 is LGHNA, CDR2 YSLEER, per germline. In nucleotides, the CDR3 is TGCGCCAGCAGCCAAGACCAGACTAGAGGGGGAATTACGGGCGGCTACACCTTC. This gives the protein CASSQDQTRGGITGGYTF.

This clonotype was detected ten times or more. The chain combines TRBV18 with TRBJ1-2; tentatively, D is TRBD1 (6 bases). The CDR3 has 13 residues. V was cut by 6 bases and J by 6 bases, with 14 bases left in between. Germline CDR1 and CDR2: KGHSH and LQKENI. CDR3 residues: CASSPRPGDGYTF. The DNA of the CDR3 is TGTGCCAGCTCCCCAAGGCCAGGGGATGGCTACACCTTC. Combining the CDR3 with reference TRBV18 and TRBJ1-2 gives the whole variable domain NAGVMQNPRHLVRRRGQEARLRCSPMKGHSHVYWYRQLPEEGLKFMVYLQKENIIDESGMPKERFSAEFPKEGPSILRIQQVVRGDSAAYFCASSPRPGDGYTFGSGTRLTVV.

This clonotype came up a few times. The V call is TRBV2, the J call TRBJ2-5; 12 nucleotides align to TRBD2. J gave up 5 bases and V 7 bases, and 5 bases lay outside the gene matches. CDR1 and CDR2 (germline): SNHLY, FYNNEI. The length of the CDR3 is 14 residues. CDR3 sequence: CASTGTSGRETQYF. Here the CDR3 DNA reads TGTGCCAGCACCGGGACTAGCGGGCGGGAGACCCAGTACTTC. The full variable domain, its missing parts supplied by reference TRBV2 and TRBJ2-5, is EPEVTQTPSHQVTQMGQEVILRCVPISNHLYFYWYRQILGQKVEFLVSFYNNEISEKSEIFDDQFSVERPDGSNFTLKIRSTKLEDSAMYFCASTGTSGRETQYFGPGTRLLVL.

A few counts support this clonotype. CDR3 region: CASSTGTPFYYEQFF. The CDR3 DNA reads TGTGCCAGCAGTACCGGGACACCCTTTTACTACGAGCAGTTCTTC. This chain uses TRBV28 with TRBJ2-1; D is perhaps TRBD1 (6 bases). Trimming pared 5 bases from V and 10 bases from J, leaving 21 bases between. Germline assignment: CDR1 MDHEN and CDR2 SYDVKM. The CDR3 is 15 residues long.

J is TRBJ1-1 and V is TRBV5-1; 7 nucleotides agree with TRBD1. The J segment lost 5 bases and the V segment lost 3 bases, leaving 7 bases of the junction unmatched. The CDR3 loop spans 14 amino acids. From germline, CDR1 is SGHRS and CDR2 YFSETQ. This CDR3 is CASSSPTGRTEAFF. The CDR3 DNA sequence: TGCGCCAGCAGCTCCCCGACAGGGAGGACTGAAGCTTTCTTT.

J is TRBJ1-6 and V is TRBV20-1; D gene uncertain. The CDR3 totals 15 residues. V was shortened by 6 bases and J by 0 bases, with 12 bases between the two germline ends. Germline values: CDR1 DFQATT, CDR2 SNEGSKA (reference sequence). In DNA, the CDR3 is TGCAGTGCGAGGTCCCAGAGCTCCTATAATTCACCCCTCCACTTT. This translates into CSARSQSSYNSPLHF.

The chain is built from TRBV5-1 and TRBJ2-1; the D gene is possibly TRBD2 (6 bases). V shed 4 bases and J shed 0 bases, with 14 bases lying between them. This CDR3 region has 16 residues. From germline, CDR1 is SGHRS and CDR2 YFSETQ. This CDR3 reads CASSPGGGLSYNEQFF. The CDR3 DNA is TGCGCCAGCAGCCCCGGAGGAGGGCTCTCCTACAATGAGCAGTTCTTC.

This clonotype was picked up a small number of times. The rearrangement uses TRBV18 and TRBJ2-2; TRBD1 is a possible D gene (5 bases). The germline V gene encodes CDR1 KGHSH and CDR2 LQKENI. The V and J ends lost 2 bases and 4 bases respectively, with 14 bases between them. The CDR3 length is 16 residues. CDR3 loop: CASSPLKGASTGELFF. The CDR3 DNA is TGTGCCAGCTCACCATTAAAAGGGGCAAGCACCGGGGAGCTGTTTTTT.

This clonotype showed up just a few times. The chain recombines TRBV7-2 with TRBJ2-1; TRBD1 agrees at 10 bases. Trimming cost V 5 bases and J 1 base; bases outside gene matches: 2. Germline CDR1 and CDR2: SGHTA and FQGNSA. The CDR3 runs 15 residues. CDR3: CASSTDRGSYNEQFF. CDR3 DNA: TGTGCCAGCAGCACGGACAGGGGGTCCTACAATGAGCAGTTCTTC.

The CDR3 sequence is CASSSSGTPDTQYF. In DNA, the CDR3 is TGTGCCAGCTCCTCAAGTGGGACTCCAGATACGCAGTATTTT. The rearrangement links TRBV18 to TRBJ2-3, with TRBD2 as a possible D gene (6 bases). Germline V gene sequence: CDR1 KGHSH, CDR2 LQKENI. The V gene lost 6 bases and the J gene lost 4 bases, with 14 bases spanning the gap. This CDR3 is built from 14 residues.

This clonotype has a single count. Here the CDR3 reads CAIMDTVNNSPLHF. CDR3 coding DNA: TGTGCCATCATGGACACGGTGAATAATTCACCCCTCCACTTT. This chain joins TRBV10-3 and TRBJ1-6, with D perhaps matching TRBD1 (5 bases). The germline CDR1 and CDR2 sequences are ENHRY and SYGVKD. The V and J ends lost 7 bases and 5 bases respectively, with 12 bases between them. The CDR3 loop spans 14 amino acids.

Worth noting for this clonotype: Compared with germline, one end of the junction differs, possibly owing to a read error. Here the CDR3 reads CASSSQAGAQAPIHF. CDR3 DNA: TGTGCCAGCAGCTCCCAGGCCGGGGCGCAGGCACCCATCCACTTT. V and J are TRBV7-2 and TRBJ1-6, with D possibly being TRBD1 (5 bases). CDR1 is SGHTA, CDR2 FQGNSA, per germline. The length of the CDR3 is 15 residues.

The chain couples TRBV14 to TRBJ2-5, with 7 bases fitting TRBD2. In germline, CDR1 is SGHDN, CDR2 FVKESK. This CDR3 spans 14 amino acids. With 0 bases clipped from V and 5 bases from J, the junction kept 3 bases outside the gene matches. In nucleotides, the CDR3 is TGTGCCAGCAGCCAAGAGAGCGGGGTTGAGACCCAGTACTTC. It translates to CASSQESGVETQYF.

The V and J genes are TRBV7-9 and TRBJ2-7; the match to TRBD2 covers 9 bases. The CDR3 runs to 17 residues. V lost 5 bases to trimming and J lost 0 bases; unmatched junction nucleotides: 11. Germline V CDR1 and CDR2: SEHNR, FQNEAQ (reference sequence). CDR3 DNA: TGTGCCAGCAGCCCAGGATTTAGCGGGGGTTCCTCCTACGAGCAGTACTTC. Its protein product is CASSPGFSGGSSYEQYF.

The V call is TRBV30, the J call TRBJ1-3; D gene ambiguous. This CDR3 is 13 amino acids long. In germline, CDR1 is GTSNPN, CDR2 SVGIG (reference sequence). Trimming removed 2 bases from V and 8 bases from J, with 13 bases in between. DNA of the CDR3: TGTGCCTGGAGTCGCTTGACCGCAGACACCATATATTTT. Its protein is CAWSRLTADTIYF.

This clonotype was counted at least ten times. The CDR3 sequence is CSARDWRGDTGELFF. CDR3 nucleotide sequence: TGCAGTGCTAGAGATTGGAGGGGGGACACCGGGGAGCTGTTTTTT. The chain couples TRBV20-1 to TRBJ2-2; either TRBD1 or TRBD2 may supply D (6 bases each). The CDR3 contains 15 residues. Per the germline V gene, CDR1 is DFQATT and CDR2 is SNEGSKA (reference sequence). Trimming shortened V by 0 bases and J by 3 bases, and 11 bases separated the two germline ends.

In this sample, this clonotype turned up a few times. V and J are TRBV6-2 or TRBV6-3 and TRBJ1-5, with D tentatively TRBD1 (5 bases). CDR3 length equals 13 residues. V shed 6 bases and J shed 4 bases, with 10 bases lying between them. Germline lookup yields CDR1 MNHEY and CDR2 SVGEGT. CDR3 DNA: TGTGCCAGCAGCCGTTGGGGGAATCAGCCCCAGCATTTT. Encoded protein: CASSRWGNQPQHF.

This sequence joins TRBV11-3 and TRBJ2-5; a possible D gene is TRBD1 (5 bases). Germline-derived CDR1 and CDR2 are SGHNT and YENEEA. The CDR3 runs to 14 residues. V lost 4 bases to trimming and J lost 4 bases, with 13 bases between them. Written as DNA, the CDR3 is TGTGCCAGCAGCTCGCCAGGGCTGGGAGAGACCCAGTACTTC. This translates into CASSSPGLGETQYF. Filled out from reference TRBV11-3 and TRBJ2-5, the complete variable domain reads EAGVVQSPRYKIIEKKQPVAFWCNPISGHNTLYWYLQNLGQGPELLIRYENEEAVDDSQLPKDRFSAERLKGVDSTLKIQPAELGDSAVYLCASSSPGLGETQYFGPGTRLLVL.

There are a few counts of this clonotype. The CDR3 here is CASKVGGEQFF. The DNA of the CDR3 is TGTGCCAGCAAGGTGGGGGGTGAGCAGTTCTTC. This chain connects TRBV2 to TRBJ2-1; the D gene is possibly TRBD2 (6 bases). The CDR3 is 11 amino acids. CDR1 and CDR2 (germline): SNHLY, FYNNEI. V dropped 7 bases and J dropped 9 bases, with 10 bases sitting between them.

The chain is built from TRBV19 and TRBJ2-3, with D perhaps assigned TRBD1 or TRBD2 (5 bases each). In germline, CDR1 is LNHDA, CDR2 SQIVND (reference sequence). Trimming shortened V by 3 bases and J by 3 bases, and 13 bases separated the two germline ends. CDR3 length equals 15 residues. The CDR3 region has the DNA TGTGCCAGTAGTATGGGGGTCTTTAGGACAGATACGCAGTATTTT. Translated, it gives CASSMGVFRTDTQYF.